The 10 T cell receptor beta chains reported below all come from one sample, sequenced in a study of blood T cell repertoires in COVID-19. Libraries were prepared by immunoSEQ multiplex PCR; TCRdb keeps only in-frame clonotypes and omits some of them. The data contain 250,000 to 300,000 clones, approximately 84% of them singletons. The source material was PBMCs or T cells enriched from blood (not recorded which). The receptors shown here come from a man aged 45-65 years who had recovered from COVID-19.

V and J are TRBV5-1 and TRBJ1-3, with TRBD1 matching 9 bases. V was pared by 4 bases and J by 0 bases, with 11 bases of the junction left unmatched. Germline V CDR1 and CDR2: SGHRS, YFSETQ. CDR3 length: 18 amino acids. The CDR3 sequence is CASSSPGQGPYSGNTIYF. CDR3 sequence (DNA): TGCGCCAGCAGCAGTCCAGGACAGGGGCCCTACTCTGGAAACACCATATATTTT.

The gene calls are TRBV21-1 and TRBJ1-2. TRBV21-1 is described as a pseudogene. The CDR3 totals 14 residues. The DNA for the CDR3 is TGTGCCAGCAGCAAAGGGCCGGGGGTCTGGGGCTACACCTTC. This translates into CASSKGPGVWGYTF.

The chain joins TRBV29-1 to TRBJ2-5; D is possibly TRBD1 (6 bases). This CDR3 region has 12 residues. Germline CDR1 and CDR2: SQVTM and ANQGSEA. V was trimmed by 5 bases and J by 5 bases, leaving 12 bases between them. CDR3 protein: CSVRQVGETQYF. CDR3 coding DNA: TGCAGCGTTCGACAGGTGGGGGAGACCCAGTACTTC. Together with reference TRBV29-1 and TRBJ2-5, the CDR3 gives the full variable domain: SAVISQKPSRDICQRGTSLTIQCQVDSQVTMMFWYRQQPGQSLTLIATANQGSEATYESGFVIDKFPISRPNLTFSTLTVSNMSPEDSSIYLCSVRQVGETQYFGPGTRLLVL.

The chain carries TRBV30 and TRBJ1-1; D not resolved. CDR1 GTSNPN and CDR2 SVGIG come from the germline V gene (reference sequence). The CDR3 loop spans 13 amino acids. Between the trimmed V and J ends, which lost 3 bases and 0 bases, there was a span of 8 bases. The CDR3 protein is CAWRVSMNTEAFF. The CDR3 region has the DNA TGTGCCTGGAGGGTTAGCATGAACACTGAAGCTTTCTTT.

V is TRBV5-5 and J is TRBJ2-7, with 7 nucleotides matching TRBD1. Germline CDR1 is SGHKS and CDR2 is YYEKEE (reference sequence). The V segment lost 4 bases and the J segment 2 bases; nucleotides outside the gene matches: 12. The CDR3 is 16 residues long. CDR3 sequence (DNA): TGTGCCAGCAGCACAAGGACAGGACGGCACCCCTACGAGCAGTACTTC. This translates into CASSTRTGRHPYEQYF.

This sequence joins TRBV28 and TRBJ1-4, with D possibly matching TRBD1 (5 bases). This CDR3 spans 15 amino acids. Germline CDR1 MDHEN, CDR2 SYDVKM. The V end lost 2 bases, the J end lost 8 bases, and 15 bases lay between the germline ends. The CDR3 region is CASSLRKQGREKLFF. CDR3 in DNA: TGTGCCAGCAGTTTAAGGAAGCAGGGTCGCGAAAAACTGTTTTTT.

This rearrangement joins TRBV19 to TRBJ1-5, with D unresolved. From germline, CDR1 is LNHDA and CDR2 SQIVND (reference sequence). This CDR3 contains 13 residues. V was pared by 2 bases and J by 7 bases, with 9 bases between. The DNA of the CDR3 is TGTGCCAGTAGTATATCGGTCTGGCAGCCCCAGCATTTT. As protein: CASSISVWQPQHF.

The J gene is TRBJ1-3, the V gene TRBV5-1; maybe TRBD1 (5 bases). V was shortened by 1 base and J by 0 bases, with 8 bases between the two germline ends. Germline CDR1 SGHRS, CDR2 YFSETQ. The CDR3 consists of 15 residues. The DNA for the CDR3 is TGCGCCAGCAGCTTGTCTCAGGGCTCTGGAAACACCATATATTTT. This encodes CASSLSQGSGNTIYF.

This chain links TRBV6-2 or TRBV6-3 with TRBJ2-5; the D is unclear. The CDR3 is 14 residues long. The germline V and J ends were trimmed by 2 bases and 1 base, with 8 bases remaining between them. In germline, CDR1 is MNHEY, CDR2 SVGEGT. In DNA, the CDR3 is TGTGCCAGCAGTTACGTACAGCTCCAAGAGACCCAGTACTTC. This encodes CASSYVQLQETQYF.

The genes are TRBV11-3 and TRBJ2-2, with D perhaps matching TRBD1 (6 bases). V gave up 6 bases and J gave up 1 base, with 18 bases separating them. There are 17 residues in the CDR3. Germline CDR1 and CDR2: SGHNT and YENEEA. This CDR3 is CASSLQGWGKNTGELFF. DNA of the CDR3: TGTGCCAGCAGTTTACAGGGTTGGGGTAAGAACACCGGGGAGCTGTTTTTT.